These 30 T cell receptor beta chains were all obtained from the same sample, sequenced in a study of blood T cell repertoires in COVID-19. The data were produced by immunoSEQ multiplex PCR, yet TCRdb's version contains in-frame clones alone and is incomplete. The sample has about 270,000 clones, roughly nine tenths seen once. What was sequenced was peripheral blood. Receptors originate from a middle-aged man with active or convalescent COVID-19.

This chain uses TRBV30 with TRBJ2-7; D gene unclear. V gave up 1 base and J gave up 2 bases, with 9 bases separating them. Germline CDR1 reads GTSNPN; CDR2 reads SVGIG (reference sequence). The CDR3 totals 13 residues. In DNA form, the CDR3 reads TGTGCCTGGAGTGACACACCGACCTACGAGCAGTACTTC. It encodes CAWSDTPTYEQYF.

The gene calls are TRBV5-6 and TRBJ1-2; 7 bases line up with TRBD1. From germline, CDR1 is SGHDT and CDR2 YYEEEE. This CDR3 region has 16 residues. V lost 3 bases and J lost 6; bases outside the gene matches: 14. Written as DNA, the CDR3 is TGTGCCAGCAGCTCAATCTCAGACAGGGCGTTTGATGGCTACACCTTC. The encoded protein is CASSSISDRAFDGYTF.

This clone has only a few counts. The gene calls are TRBV5-1 and TRBJ1-1; TRBD1 aligns across 7 bases. The junction had 10 bases not matched to a gene; V was cut back by 2 bases and J by 6 bases. The CDR3 loop spans 15 amino acids. Per germline, CDR1 SGHRS and CDR2 YFSETQ. CDR3 sequence reads: CASSFGQAVGAEAFF. The CDR3 DNA follows: TGCGCCAGCAGCTTCGGACAGGCCGTGGGTGCTGAAGCTTTCTTT.

The chain carries TRBV7-2 and TRBJ2-6; the match to TRBD2 covers 9 bases. The germline gives CDR1 SGHTA, CDR2 FQGNSA. V was pared by 5 bases and J by 0 bases, with 8 bases of the junction left unmatched. The CDR3 covers 18 residues. The CDR3 sequence is CASSISGSATSGANVLTF. CDR3 DNA: TGTGCCAGCAGCATTAGCGGGAGCGCCACCTCTGGGGCCAACGTCCTGACTTTC.

J is TRBJ1-6 and V is TRBV6-5; D unresolved. This CDR3 is 15 amino acids long. Germline V gives CDR1 MNHEY, CDR2 SVGAGI. V lost 7 bases and J lost 9, with 19 bases in between. The CDR3 region has the DNA TGTGCCAGCAAGATCCGCGGGAGCGGCCTTTCACCCCTCCACTTT. Encoded protein: CASKIRGSGLSPLHF.

The rearrangement links TRBV9 to TRBJ1-3; unclear D gene. The V end was cut by 0 bases, the J end by 0 bases, with 10 bases between. The CDR3 has 16 amino acids. CDR1 is SGDLS, CDR2 YYNGEE, per germline. DNA of the CDR3: TGTGCCAGCAGCGTAGACTTCGGTAGCTCTGGAAACACCATATATTTT. It specifies CASSVDFGSSGNTIYF.

The rearrangement links TRBV23-1 to TRBJ2-7; 8 bases align to TRBD1. TRBV23-1 falls under the ORF class, with uncertain function. Losses at the gene ends were 6 bases for V and 3 bases for J; bases not matched to a gene: 7. The CDR3 is 14 amino acids. CDR3 in DNA: TGCGCCAGCAGCCCTGACAGGGGAAGCTACGAGCAGTACTTC. Its translation is CASSPDRGSYEQYF.

The genes are TRBV5-4 and TRBJ2-2; 12 bases agree with TRBD2. The V gene end was trimmed by 4 bases and the J gene end by 5 bases; junction bases not matched to a gene: 3. Germline V lookup: CDR1 SGHNT, CDR2 YYREEE (reference sequence). The CDR3 extends over 15 amino acids. The CDR3 sequence is CASSLAGGRTGELFF. In DNA, the CDR3 is TGTGCCAGCAGCCTAGCGGGGGGGCGTACCGGGGAGCTGTTTTTT.

The chain uses TRBV11-1 and TRBJ1-1; possibly TRBD1 for D (6 bases). Germline values: CDR1 SGHAT, CDR2 FQDESV (reference sequence). V lost 4 bases and J 4 bases, leaving 13 bases between the germline ends. The length of the CDR3 is 14 residues. DNA for the CDR3: TGTGCCAGCAGCTCAAACAGGGAGGGCACTGAAGCTTTCTTT. Translated: CASSSNREGTEAFF.

This chain connects TRBV9 to TRBJ1-1, with 7 bases aligning to TRBD1. The V segment lost 3 bases and the J segment 0 bases; nucleotides outside the gene matches: 5. CDR1 and CDR2 from the germline V gene are SGDLS and YYNGEE. The CDR3 extends over 15 amino acids. The DNA of the CDR3 is TGTGCCAGCAGCGAAGGGGACAGAATGAACACTGAAGCTTTCTTT. This encodes CASSEGDRMNTEAFF.

J is TRBJ1-5 and V is TRBV15; a possible D gene is TRBD1 (5 bases). Trimming shortened V by 0 bases and J by 3 bases, and 9 bases separated the two germline ends. Germline CDR1 LNHNV, CDR2 YYDKDF (reference sequence). The CDR3 is 15 residues long. CDR3: CATSRDLRVNQPQHF. The CDR3 region has the DNA TGTGCCACCAGCAGAGATCTCAGGGTCAATCAGCCCCAGCATTTT. The whole variable domain, remainder taken from reference TRBV15 and TRBJ1-5, is DAMVIQNPRYQVTQFGKPVTLSCSQTLNHNVMYWYQQKSSQAPKLLFHYYDKDFNNEADTPDNFQSRRPNTSFCFLDIRSPGLGDTAMYLCATSRDLRVNQPQHFGDGTRLSIL.

This clone appeared a single time. The chain has TRBV6-5 and TRBJ1-5, with D uncertain. The CDR3 has 14 amino acids. The V gene lost 6 bases and the J gene lost 0 bases, with 9 bases spanning the gap. CDR1 is MNHEY and CDR2 is SVGAGI in the germline V gene. In DNA, the CDR3 is TGTGCCAGCAGCCGAGGCACTAGCAATCAGCCCCAGCATTTT. Its protein is CASSRGTSNQPQHF.

This clone occurred a few times. This sequence joins TRBV10-1 and TRBJ1-1; 9 bases map to TRBD1. CDR1 is WNHNN and CDR2 is SYGVQD in the germline V gene (reference sequence). The CDR3 extends over 11 amino acids. V was pared by 8 bases and J by 11 bases, with 6 bases of the junction left unmatched. The CDR3 bases are TGCGCCAGCTCGGACAGGGGAGCGGCTTTCTTT. This encodes CASSDRGAAFF.

This sequence joins TRBV2 and TRBJ1-1, with TRBD1 as a possible D gene (5 bases). In germline, CDR1 is SNHLY, CDR2 FYNNEI. Between the trimmed V and J ends, which lost 8 bases and 1 base, there was a span of 17 bases. The CDR3 spans 15 residues. The CDR3 region is CASGDPRTKNTEAFF. Here the CDR3 DNA reads TGTGCCAGCGGAGACCCTCGGACAAAGAACACTGAAGCTTTCTTT.

This rearrangement joins TRBV27 to TRBJ2-1, with 9 bases lining up with TRBD1. This CDR3 spans 17 amino acids. Germline V gene data show CDR1 as MNHEY and CDR2 as SMNVEV (reference sequence). The trim removed 3 bases at V and 6 bases at J, leaving 12 bases unmatched. The CDR3 sequence: CASSFPSHRGLVNEQFF. CDR3 bases: TGTGCCAGCAGTTTCCCCAGTCACAGGGGGCTTGTCAATGAGCAGTTCTTC.

V and J are TRBV11-2 and TRBJ2-1; 8 bases match TRBD2. The CDR3 covers 16 residues. Germline values: CDR1 SGHAT, CDR2 FQNNGV. V shed 5 bases, J shed 0 bases, and the junction held 6 bases outside the gene matches. CDR3 nucleotides: TGTGCCAGCAGCAACTTAGCGGGGTACTCCTACAATGAGCAGTTCTTC. The encoded protein is CASSNLAGYSYNEQFF. The full variable domain, rest sourced from reference TRBV11-2 and TRBJ2-1, is EAGVAQSPRYKIIEKRQSVAFWCNPISGHATLYWYQQILGQGPKLLIQFQNNGVVDDSQLPKDRFSAERLKGVDSTLKIQPAKLEDSAVYLCASSNLAGYSYNEQFFGPGTRLTVL.

The chain uses TRBV5-1 and TRBJ1-2; 7 nucleotides align to TRBD1. Germline trimming cut 2 bases from V and 1 base from J; bases unmatched to any gene: 8. The V gene's germline CDR1 is SGHRS and CDR2 YFSETQ. CDR3 length: 16 residues. The CDR3 here is CASSFRDSVVNYGYTF. CDR3 DNA sequence: TGCGCCAGCAGCTTCCGGGACAGCGTTGTTAACTATGGCTACACCTTC.

The chain links TRBV4-1 to TRBJ2-7, with 8 bases aligning to TRBD2. The CDR3 has 15 amino acids. Trimming at V came to 4 bases and at J to 6 bases, leaving 11 bases not matched to a gene. Germline V gives CDR1 MGHRA, CDR2 YSYEKL. CDR3: CASSLHSGIVGEQYF. The CDR3 DNA sequence: TGCGCCAGCAGCCTCCATAGCGGGATCGTGGGCGAGCAGTACTTC.

The V gene is TRBV12-5, the J gene TRBJ2-7; TRBD1 agrees at 9 bases. The CDR3 has 15 amino acids. Per the germline V gene, CDR1 is LGHNT and CDR2 is FRNRAP. Trimming removed 2 bases from V and 3 bases from J; junction bases left unmatched: 5. The CDR3 DNA reads TGTGCTAGTGGTTTGCCTCCGGGACAGGGCTACGAGCAGTACTTC. Protein sequence: CASGLPPGQGYEQYF.

This clone showed up just once. V usage is TRBV10-1 and J usage is TRBJ2-5; 7 bases match TRBD1. V trimming: 6 bases; J trimming: 3 bases; junction bases outside the gene matches: 4. Germline-derived CDR1 and CDR2 are WNHNN and SYGVQD (reference sequence). This CDR3 comprises 13 residues. The CDR3: CASSEGTEETQYF. CDR3 coding DNA: TGCGCCAGCAGCGAGGGGACAGAAGAGACCCAGTACTTC.

The chain combines TRBV11-2 with TRBJ2-7; the match to TRBD2 covers 7 bases. This CDR3 spans 15 amino acids. Trimming removed 0 bases from V and 3 bases from J; junction bases left unmatched: 5. The germline V gene has CDR1 SGHAT and CDR2 FQNNGV. The CDR3 DNA follows: TGTGCCAGCAGCTTAGAGCAGGGAGGGTACTACGAGCAGTACTTC. Amino acid sequence: CASSLEQGGYYEQYF.

V usage is TRBV5-1 and J usage is TRBJ2-5, with 9 bases identical to TRBD2. Germline V gene sequence: CDR1 SGHRS, CDR2 YFSETQ. The V gene end was trimmed by 0 bases and the J gene end by 5 bases; junction bases not matched to a gene: 11. The CDR3 contains 17 residues. CDR3 bases: TGCGCCAGCAGCTTGGATGGTAGCGGGGGACTCTGGGAGACCCAGTACTTC. This codes for CASSLDGSGGLWETQYF.

The chain uses TRBV6-2 or TRBV6-3 and TRBJ2-3, with 8 bases identical to TRBD2. Germline lookup yields CDR1 MNHEY and CDR2 SVGEGT. This CDR3 region has 17 residues. Trimming removed 2 bases from V and 2 bases from J; junction bases left unmatched: 9. The DNA of the CDR3 is TGTGCCAGCAGTTACGTCGGGGGGGCCGTTTTCACAGATACGCAGTATTTT. The encoded protein is CASSYVGGAVFTDTQYF.

The rearrangement joins TRBV24-1 to TRBJ2-7; D is perhaps TRBD2 (6 bases). Germline CDR1 and CDR2: KGHDR and SFDVKD. Trimming left V 4 bases short and J 5 bases short, with 8 bases between. This CDR3 spans 12 amino acids. The CDR3 loop is CATSDGGHEQYF. Here the CDR3 DNA reads TGTGCCACCAGTGACGGGGGACACGAGCAGTACTTC.

V gene TRBV4-1 combines with J gene TRBJ1-5; a weak D match, TRBD1 (5 bases). The length of the CDR3 is 15 residues. Germline V gene sequence: CDR1 MGHRA, CDR2 YSYEKL. V lost 1 base and J lost 6, with 13 bases in between. The CDR3: CASSQVQGQGQPQHF. The CDR3 nucleotides read TGCGCCAGCAGCCAAGTTCAGGGCCAGGGTCAGCCCCAGCATTTT.

The V call is TRBV14, the J call TRBJ2-7, with 7 positions matching TRBD2. Germline V CDR1 and CDR2: SGHDN, FVKESK. The ends lost 1 base at V and 0 bases at J; junction bases unmatched: 12. The CDR3 covers 18 residues. The CDR3 DNA reads as TGTGCCAGCAGCCAAGGGGTTGGGAGGGCCAGTTCCTCCTACGAGCAGTACTTC. Its protein is CASSQGVGRASSSYEQYF.

This clone showed up just a few times. The chain uses TRBV3-1 (or the pseudogene TRBV3-2) and TRBJ1-6; D perhaps matches TRBD1 (5 bases). V shed 0 bases and J shed 4 bases, with 25 bases lying between them. CDR1 and CDR2 from the germline V gene are LGHDT and YNNKEL (reference sequence). The CDR3 sequence is 21 residues long. This CDR3 reads CASSQERIGRAHFTYNSPLHF. Written as DNA, the CDR3 is TGTGCCAGCAGCCAAGAACGGATTGGCAGGGCTCATTTCACTTATAATTCACCCCTCCACTTT.

Many counts were recorded for this clone. The CDR3 DNA reads as TGTGCCAGCAGCACCCGGACTAGCGTAGAGACCCAGTACTTC. Translating it yields CASSTRTSVETQYF. This rearrangement joins TRBV11-3 to TRBJ2-5, with 9 bases matching TRBD2. V shed 5 bases, J shed 4 bases, and the junction held 5 bases outside the gene matches. CDR1 is SGHNT, CDR2 YENEEA, per germline. The CDR3 is 14 amino acids.

The chain combines TRBV7-9 with TRBJ2-5, with 8 bases matching TRBD2. After removal of 4 bases from V and 3 bases from J, the junction contained 13 bases not matched to a gene. Germline assignment: CDR1 SEHNR and CDR2 FQNEAQ (reference sequence). The CDR3 is 17 residues long. The DNA for the CDR3 is TGTGCCAGCAGCTCCACCCGAACCGGGACTAGAAAAGAGACCCAGTACTTC. This translates into CASSSTRTGTRKETQYF. Complete variable domain (other parts from reference TRBV7-9 and TRBJ2-5): DTGVSQNPRHKITKRGQNVTFRCDPISEHNRLYWYRQTLGQGPEFLTYFQNEAQLEKSRLLSDRFSAERPKGSFSTLEIQRTEQGDSAMYLCASSSTRTGTRKETQYFGPGTRLLVL.

The V gene is TRBV30, the J gene TRBJ2-7, with D unclear. V lost 4 bases and J lost 1, with 11 bases in between. Germline V gives CDR1 GTSNPN, CDR2 SVGIG (reference sequence). The CDR3 runs to 13 residues. CDR3 residues: CAWKWSASYEQYF. The CDR3 nucleotides are TGTGCCTGGAAATGGAGCGCTTCCTACGAGCAGTACTTC.